What follows are 7 T cell receptor beta chains derived from one specimen sequenced in a study of regulatory T cells in long-lasting Graves disease. Construction of TCR beta libraries relied on iRepertoire HTBI primers and on Arm-PCR targeting CDR3 regions. TCRdb reprocessed the multiplex PCR reads with MiXCR, giving one entry per CDR3 protein. The sample holds about 660,000 distinct CDR3 sequences; around 30% are singletons and the top ten take roughly 41%. Time point noted: persistent/refractory GD, antithyroid drugs over 5 years with positive TRAb. Isolated PBMC RNA provided the starting material for the TCR library. Here the sequenced sample was peripheral blood mononuclear cells (PBMCs), taken when the disease was refractory, from a patient treated with antithyroid drugs. The receptors originated from a female donor with Graves disease.

This clonotype was picked up many times. V gene TRBV28 combines with J gene TRBJ1-5; weak D call: TRBD1 (6 bases). Trimming pared 6 bases from V and 5 bases from J, leaving 14 bases between. Germline-derived CDR1 and CDR2 are MDHEN and SYDVKM. There are 14 residues in the CDR3. DNA for the CDR3: TGTGCCAGCAGCTTAGTGGGGGGCCATCAGCCCCAGCATTTT. Protein sequence: CASSLVGGHQPQHF.

The J gene is TRBJ2-7, the V gene TRBV20-1; 8 bases agree with TRBD2. From germline, CDR1 is DFQATT and CDR2 SNEGSKA (reference sequence). V shed 3 bases and J 4 bases; nucleotides not matched to a gene: 8. The CDR3 runs 14 residues. The CDR3 DNA sequence: TGCAGTGCTAGGGCCCAGCGGGGGTTATACGAGCAGTACTTC. Its protein is CSARAQRGLYEQYF.

This clonotype was picked up a small number of times. V gene TRBV6-1 combines with J gene TRBJ1-5, with D uncertain. Trimming stripped 6 bases from V and 0 bases from J, with 9 bases between. This CDR3 has 14 residues. Germline CDR1 reads MNHNS; CDR2 reads SASEGT. In nucleotides, the CDR3 is TGTGCCAGCAGAGTGGGGTCTAGCAATCAGCCCCAGCATTTT. This translates into CASRVGSSNQPQHF.

This clonotype was counted a few times. The gene calls are TRBV29-1 and TRBJ2-5, with no clear D. Germline lookup yields CDR1 SQVTM and CDR2 ANQGSEA. Trimming took off 1 base at V and 6 bases at J, with 9 bases between the two ends. The CDR3 consists of 12 residues. This CDR3 reads CSVEGDSKTQYF. The CDR3 DNA follows: TGCAGCGTTGAAGGGGATTCGAAGACCCAGTACTTC.

V usage is TRBV27 and J usage is TRBJ1-1; D not certain. Between the trimmed V and J ends, which lost 8 bases and 8 bases, there was a span of 18 bases. Germline assignment: CDR1 MNHEY and CDR2 SMNVEV (reference sequence). The CDR3 is 13 amino acids. CDR3 sequence: CASRARAIGEAFF. The CDR3 DNA is TGTGCCAGCCGGGCCCGGGCGATCGGGGAAGCTTTCTTT.

The chain joins TRBV3-1 to TRBJ2-7; TRBD2 agrees at 13 bases. Per germline, CDR1 LGHDT and CDR2 YNNKEL (reference sequence). This CDR3 contains 14 residues. Trimming took 6 bases from V and 5 from J; bases not matched to a gene: 4. The CDR3 here is CASRLAGGPHEQYF. The CDR3 DNA reads TGTGCCAGCAGACTAGCGGGAGGGCCCCACGAGCAGTACTTC.

A word on this clonotype: This may come from a read error, since a much larger clone is one base off. The chain employs TRBV5-1 and TRBJ2-7; the match to TRBD2 covers 9 bases. From germline, CDR1 is SGHRS and CDR2 YFSETQ. The CDR3 length is 15 residues. CDR3 DNA sequence: TGCGCCAGCAGCCCCACGCGCGGGAGGGCCGACGAGCGGTACTTC. It is translated as CASSPTRGRADERYF.